The 23 T cell receptor beta chains reported below all come from one sample, sequenced in a study of metastatic and nonmetastatic thyroid tumors. No treatment of any kind had been given to any patient before thyroid surgery. TCRdb re-analyzed the PCR reads using MiXCR. The data show over 10,000 clones, 23% seen once. The sequenced sample consisted of blood. The receptor set was obtained from a female donor with papillary thyroid cancer or a benign thyroid nodule (not recorded which). Some clones in this sample may be carry-over from other donors' samples.

By share, this clone counts as medium-sized. The rearrangement links TRBV6-1 to TRBJ1-1, with D perhaps matching TRBD1 (5 bases). CDR1 MNHNS and CDR2 SASEGT come from the germline V gene. The CDR3 has 11 residues. V was trimmed by 6 bases and J by 8 bases, leaving 10 bases between them. CDR3 protein: CASSHGGEAFF. CDR3 in DNA: TGTGCCAGCAGCCATGGGGGGGAAGCTTTCTTT.

This clone is a singleton in its sample. V is TRBV3-1 and J is TRBJ2-1; tentatively, D is TRBD2 (6 bases). This CDR3 contains 14 residues. From germline, CDR1 is LGHDT and CDR2 YNNKEL (reference sequence). V was shortened by 0 bases and J by 8 bases, with 11 bases between the two germline ends. CDR3 sequence: CASSQDLGGDEQFF. CDR3 nucleotides: TGTGCCAGCAGCCAAGATCTGGGCGGGGATGAGCAGTTCTTC.

This clone is medium-sized. This chain links TRBV6-1 with TRBJ2-7; TRBD1 matches at 8 bases. Trimming cost V 5 bases and J 0 bases; bases outside gene matches: 6. This CDR3 has 15 residues. Germline V CDR1 and CDR2: MNHNS, SASEGT. The CDR3: CASSRQGAVSYEQYV. CDR3 DNA: TGTGCCAGCAGTCGGCAGGGGGCAGTCTCCTACGAGCAGTACGTC.

Relative to its sample, this clone is medium-sized. Here the CDR3 omits its conserved ending phenylalanine or tryptophan, so a read error is the likely source. No DNA is shown, since the ends of the CDR3 on it are uncertain; the CDR3 is the one TCRdb lists. The rearrangement links TRBV25-1 to TRBJ1-2; the table assigns TRBD1, which was not confirmed against the DNA. Germline V gene data show CDR1 as MGHDK and CDR2 as SYGVNS. The CDR3 is made up of 12 amino acids, end residues included. The CDR3 loop is CASSHWGTGLTV.

The chain is built from TRBV5-1 and TRBJ2-7; TRBD1 might be the D (6 bases). V lost 0 bases, J lost 7 bases, and 17 bases lay in between. Germline V gene sequence: CDR1 SGHRS, CDR2 YFSETQ. The CDR3 spans 15 residues. The CDR3, as DNA: TGCGCCAGCAGCTTGGCGTTGGGGGCCCACGGGGAGCAGTACTTC. Protein sequence: CASSLALGAHGEQYF.

DNA for the CDR3: TGTGCCAGCAGCTTAGAATCGGGGCAGAGTTTCAATGAGCAGTTCTTC. This translates into CASSLESGQSFNEQFF. This chain links TRBV11-1 with TRBJ2-1; tentatively, D is TRBD1 or TRBD2 (5 bases each). Germline values: CDR1 SGHAT, CDR2 FQDESV (reference sequence). The CDR3 has 16 amino acids. The V end lost 1 base, the J end lost 6 bases, and 16 bases lay between the germline ends.

This clone rates as medium-sized. Other nucleotide sequences in the sample specify the same CDR3. The CDR3 reads CASSLFGGQGMNEQFF. The CDR3 DNA reads as TGTGCCAGCAGTTTATTTGGGGGACAGGGGATGAATGAGCAGTTCTTC. V usage is TRBV27 and J usage is TRBJ2-1, with 10 bases matching TRBD1. Germline loops: CDR1 MNHEY, CDR2 SMNVEV (reference sequence). The V segment lost 1 base and the J segment 7 bases; nucleotides outside the gene matches: 7. CDR3 length equals 16 residues.

This clone was detected a few times. This chain joins TRBV20-1 and TRBJ2-7; TRBD2 is a possible D gene (7 bases). Looked up from germline, CDR1 is DFQATT and CDR2 is SNEGSKA (reference sequence). Trimming stripped 5 bases from V and 2 bases from J, with 13 bases between. CDR3 length equals 13 residues. The CDR3 loop is CSAPLRGPYEQYF. In nucleotides, the CDR3 is TGCAGTGCTCCCTTGCGGGGGCCCTACGAGCAGTACTTC.

This clone has at least ten counts. This could be a read error, since a much larger clone is one nucleotide away. This CDR3 is also generated by other DNA sequences in the sample. V usage is TRBV2 and J usage is TRBJ2-7; 7 bases agree with TRBD2. Looked up from germline, CDR1 is SNHLY and CDR2 is FYNNEI. V lost 6 bases and J lost 3; bases outside the gene matches: 11. The CDR3 totals 15 residues. CDR3 nucleotide sequence: TGTGCCAGCAGCTCACCGGGACGGGGGGTCTACGAGCAGTACTTC. It encodes CASSSPGRGVYEQYF.

V usage is TRBV30 and J usage is TRBJ1-1; D remains unclear. V was cut by 3 bases and J by 3 bases, with 11 bases left in between. The CDR3 covers 13 residues. CDR1 and CDR2 (germline): GTSNPN, SVGIG (reference sequence). Written as DNA, the CDR3 is TGTGCCTGGAGCCTGCAGAGGCACACTGAAGCTTTCTTT. Its translation is CAWSLQRHTEAFF.

This clone was picked up many times. The chain links TRBV20-1 to TRBJ2-3, with D tentatively TRBD1 or TRBD2 (5 bases each). CDR3 length: 16 amino acids. Trimming left V 3 bases short and J 2 bases short, with 18 bases between. The germline gives CDR1 DFQATT, CDR2 SNEGSKA (reference sequence). In DNA, the CDR3 is TGCAGTGCTAGCGAGGGGACCATGAAAATCACAGATACGCAGTATTTT. It specifies CSASEGTMKITDTQYF.

The chain is built from TRBV15 and TRBJ1-1; D unresolved. The CDR3 extends over 17 amino acids. V was clipped by 0 bases and J by 2 bases, with 16 bases between them. CDR1 is LNHNV, CDR2 YYDKDF, per germline (reference sequence). The DNA of the CDR3 is TGTGCCACCAGCAGAGATCATTTGGGGTCAGCAAACACTGAAGCTTTCTTT. Amino acid sequence: CATSRDHLGSANTEAFF.

This clone is categorized as medium-sized. V is TRBV28 and J is TRBJ2-7, with TRBD1 matching over 9 bases. CDR1 and CDR2 (germline): MDHEN, SYDVKM. Germline trimming cut 5 bases from V and 4 bases from J; bases unmatched to any gene: 9. CDR3 length: 15 amino acids. CDR3 sequence reads: CASSVAGTGSYEQYF. The CDR3 DNA is TGTGCCAGCAGTGTCGCCGGGACAGGGAGTTACGAGCAGTACTTC.

The chain links TRBV30 to TRBJ2-3; TRBD2 aligns across 16 bases. CDR3 length: 14 amino acids. Trimming took 4 bases from V and 10 from J; bases not matched to a gene: 5. CDR1 is GTSNPN and CDR2 is SVGIG in the germline V gene (reference sequence). The CDR3 spells CAWKPGLAGGAQYF. The CDR3 region has the DNA TGTGCCTGGAAACCGGGACTAGCGGGGGGGGCGCAGTATTTT.

The chain is built from TRBV6-1 and TRBJ2-1; D may be TRBD1 or TRBD2 (6 bases each). Germline lookup yields CDR1 MNHNS and CDR2 SASEGT. This CDR3 has 15 residues. The germline V and J ends were trimmed by 2 bases and 15 bases, with 23 bases remaining between them. As DNA, the CDR3 is TGTGCCAGCAGTGAACGGGGTTTGGAGGGGGTAGTTGGGTTCTTC. Translating gives CASSERGLEGVVGFF.

Ten or more counts support this clone. The chain combines TRBV9 with TRBJ2-2; D possibly corresponds to TRBD1 (6 bases). V lost 1 base and J 0 bases, leaving 13 bases between the germline ends. CDR1 SGDLS and CDR2 YYNGEE come from the germline V gene. This CDR3 has 17 residues. The chain's CDR3 is CASSVLMGATNTGELFF. The CDR3 DNA follows: TGTGCCAGCAGCGTACTTATGGGGGCAACGAACACCGGGGAGCTGTTTTTT.

V is TRBV7-2 and J is TRBJ2-1, with a possible D match to TRBD2 (6 bases). Germline CDR1 and CDR2: SGHTA and FQGNSA. This CDR3 contains 13 residues. With 8 bases removed from V and 5 bases from J, the gap between germline ends came to 13 bases. The DNA of the CDR3 is TGTGCCAGCGGCCGGGACTTACACAATGAGCAGTTCTTC. This encodes CASGRDLHNEQFF. Complete variable domain (other parts from reference TRBV7-2 and TRBJ2-1): GAGVSQSPSNKVTEKGKDVELRCDPISGHTALYWYRQSLGQGLEFLIYFQGNSAPDKSGLPSDRFSAERTGGSVSTLTIQRTQQEDSAVYLCASGRDLHNEQFFGPGTRLTVL.

The genes are TRBV25-1 and TRBJ2-7; the D is unclear. Germline V gene sequence: CDR1 MGHDK, CDR2 SYGVNS. CDR3 length: 14 residues. The V end was cut by 7 bases, the J end by 4 bases, with 17 bases between. As DNA, the CDR3 is TGTGCCAGCACCTGGGATGATAGTGGGTACGAGCAGTACTTC. Encoded protein: CASTWDDSGYEQYF.

This clone was observed at least ten times. This chain's CDR3 is CASSFRGSNEQYF. The CDR3 DNA follows: TGTGCCAGCAGCTTCCGGGGCAGTAACGAGCAGTACTTC. The rearrangement joins TRBV5-4 to TRBJ2-7; D is tentatively TRBD1 or TRBD2 (5 bases each). V shed 2 bases and J shed 5 bases, with 11 bases lying between them. The V gene's germline CDR1 is SGHNT and CDR2 YYREEE (reference sequence). The CDR3 is made up of 13 amino acids.

By sample share, this clone is medium-sized. The chain employs TRBV10-1 and TRBJ1-1; D remains unclear. Per germline, CDR1 WNHNN and CDR2 SYGVQD (reference sequence). The CDR3 has 13 amino acids. Between the trimmed V and J ends, which lost 5 bases and 1 base, there was a span of 8 bases. CDR3 loop: CASSPTENTEAFF. CDR3 DNA sequence: TGCGCCAGCAGTCCCACCGAGAACACTGAAGCTTTCTTT.

In this sample, this clone turned up once. This rearrangement joins TRBV5-5 to TRBJ1-2, with a weak D call TRBD1 (5 bases). This CDR3 has 15 residues. Germline V gives CDR1 SGHKS, CDR2 YYEKEE (reference sequence). Trimming took off 4 bases at V and 1 base at J, with 14 bases between the two ends. This CDR3 is CASSPLDGGNYGYTF. The CDR3 nucleotides are TGTGCCAGCAGCCCCTTGGACGGGGGTAACTATGGCTACACCTTC. Complete variable domain (other parts from reference TRBV5-5 and TRBJ1-2): DAGVTQSPTHLIKTRGQQVTLRCSPISGHKSVSWYQQVLGQGPQFIFQYYEKEERGRGNFPDRFSARQFPNYSSELNVNALLLGDSALYLCASSPLDGGNYGYTFGSGTRLTVV.

CDR3 sequence (DNA): TGTGCCAGCAGCTTAGTGGGACAGAGTTACGAGCAGTACTTC. It yields the protein CASSLVGQSYEQYF. The chain is built from TRBV11-2 and TRBJ2-7, with 7 bases that match TRBD1. The CDR3 is made up of 14 amino acids. The V gene end was trimmed by 1 base and the J gene end by 4 bases; junction bases not matched to a gene: 4. Germline assignment: CDR1 SGHAT and CDR2 FQNNGV.

This clone has more than one count but fewer than ten. A much bigger clone sits one base away, suggesting this may be a read error. The chain has TRBV4-3 and TRBJ1-1; tentative D call: TRBD1 (5 bases). The CDR3 is 17 residues long. CDR1 LGHNA and CDR2 YSLEER come from the germline V gene. The CDR3 DNA follows: TGCGCCGGCAGCCAAAATTTCTTTGACAGAGAGAACACTGAAGCTTTCTTT. Its protein is CAGSQNFFDRENTEAFF.